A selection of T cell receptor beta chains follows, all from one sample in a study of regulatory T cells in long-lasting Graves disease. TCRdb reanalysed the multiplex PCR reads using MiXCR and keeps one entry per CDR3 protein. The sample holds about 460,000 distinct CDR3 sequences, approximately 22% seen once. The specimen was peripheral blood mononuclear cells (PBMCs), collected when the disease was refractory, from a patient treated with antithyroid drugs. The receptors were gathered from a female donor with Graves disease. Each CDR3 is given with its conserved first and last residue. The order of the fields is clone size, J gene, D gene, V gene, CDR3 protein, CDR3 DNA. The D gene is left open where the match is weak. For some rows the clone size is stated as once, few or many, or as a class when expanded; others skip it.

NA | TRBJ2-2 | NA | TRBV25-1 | CASSRRGTGELFF | TGTGCCAGCAGCCGGAGGGGCACCGGGGAGCTGTTTTTT
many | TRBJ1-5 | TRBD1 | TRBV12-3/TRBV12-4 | CASSFGQGSNQPQHF | TGTGCCAGCAGTTTTGGACAGGGGAGCAATCAGCCCCAGCATTTT
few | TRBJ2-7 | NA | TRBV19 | CASSMSSVAQQYF | TGTGCCAGTAGTATGTCTTCCGTTGCCCAGCAGTACTTC
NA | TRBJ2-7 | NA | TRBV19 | CASSPTGRYEQYF | TGTGCCAGTAGTCCTACGGGGCGCTACGAGCAGTACTTC
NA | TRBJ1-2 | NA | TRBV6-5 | CASSSSMRGHYGYTF | TGTGCCAGCAGTTCTTCTATGCGAGGCCACTATGGCTACACCTTC
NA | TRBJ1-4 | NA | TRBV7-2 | CASSPSHTGLGEKLFF | TGTGCCAGCAGCCCCTCTCACACAGGGTTAGGCGAAAAACTGTTTTTT
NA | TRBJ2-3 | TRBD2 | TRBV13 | CASSGLAGGPGTDTQYF | TGTGCCAGCTCCGGACTAGCGGGAGGGCCTGGCACAGATACGCAGTATTTT
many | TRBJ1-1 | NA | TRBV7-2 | CASSLGGITEAFF | TGTGCCAGCAGCTTAGGGGGCATCACTGAAGCTTTCTTT
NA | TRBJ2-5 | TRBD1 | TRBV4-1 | CASSQLPGTVVQETQYF | TGCGCCAGCAGCCAACTTCCCGGGACAGTGGTCCAAGAGACCCAGTACTTC
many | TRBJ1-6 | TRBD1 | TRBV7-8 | CASIPGGTGSPLHF | TGTGCCAGCATCCCGGGAGGGACAGGATCACCCCTCCACTTT
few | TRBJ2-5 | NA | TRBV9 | CASSEGGAEQETQYF | TGTGCCAGCAGCGAAGGAGGGGCAGAGCAAGAGACCCAGTACTTC
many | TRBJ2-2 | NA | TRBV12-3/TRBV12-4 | CASSPGRPNTGELFF | TGTGCCAGCAGCCCGGGACGACCAAACACCGGGGAGCTGTTTTTT